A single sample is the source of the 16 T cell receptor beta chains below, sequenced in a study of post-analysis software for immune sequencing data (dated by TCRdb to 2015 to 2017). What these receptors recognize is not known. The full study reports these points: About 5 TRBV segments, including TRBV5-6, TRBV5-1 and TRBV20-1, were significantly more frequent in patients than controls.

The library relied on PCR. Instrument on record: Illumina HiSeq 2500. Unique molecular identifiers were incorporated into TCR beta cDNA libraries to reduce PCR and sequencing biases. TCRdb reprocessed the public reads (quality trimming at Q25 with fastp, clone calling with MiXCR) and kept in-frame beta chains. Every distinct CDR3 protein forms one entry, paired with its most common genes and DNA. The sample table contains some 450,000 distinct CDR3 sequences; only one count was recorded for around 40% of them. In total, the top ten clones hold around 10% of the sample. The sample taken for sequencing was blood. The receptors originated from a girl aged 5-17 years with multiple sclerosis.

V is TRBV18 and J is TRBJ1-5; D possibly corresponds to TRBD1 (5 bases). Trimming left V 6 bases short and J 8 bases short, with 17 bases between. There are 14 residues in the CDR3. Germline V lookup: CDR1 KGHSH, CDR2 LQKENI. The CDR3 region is CASSRRGSLEPQHF. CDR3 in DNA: TGTGCCAGCTCCCGCCGGGGCAGCCTTGAGCCCCAGCATTTT.

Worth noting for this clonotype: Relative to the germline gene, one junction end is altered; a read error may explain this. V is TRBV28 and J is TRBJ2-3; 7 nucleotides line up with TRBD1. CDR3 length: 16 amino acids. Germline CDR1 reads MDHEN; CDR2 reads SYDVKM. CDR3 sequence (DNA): TGTGCCAGCAGTCTCGGGACAGCCTATGGCACAGATATGCAGTATTTT. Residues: CASSLGTAYGTDMQYF.

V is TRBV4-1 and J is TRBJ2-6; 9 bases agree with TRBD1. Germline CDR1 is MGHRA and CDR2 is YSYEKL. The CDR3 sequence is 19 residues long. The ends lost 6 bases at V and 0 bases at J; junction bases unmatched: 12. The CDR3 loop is CASSRAHRGPFSGANVLTF. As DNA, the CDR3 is TGCGCCAGCAGTCGAGCCCACAGGGGGCCCTTCTCTGGGGCCAACGTCCTGACTTTC.

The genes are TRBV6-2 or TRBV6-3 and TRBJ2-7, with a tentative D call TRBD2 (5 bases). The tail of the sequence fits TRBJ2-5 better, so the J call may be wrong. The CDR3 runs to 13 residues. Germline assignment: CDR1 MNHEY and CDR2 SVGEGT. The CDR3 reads CASSYEDWETQYF. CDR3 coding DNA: TGTGCCAGCAGTTACGAGGACTGGGAGACCCAGTACTTC.

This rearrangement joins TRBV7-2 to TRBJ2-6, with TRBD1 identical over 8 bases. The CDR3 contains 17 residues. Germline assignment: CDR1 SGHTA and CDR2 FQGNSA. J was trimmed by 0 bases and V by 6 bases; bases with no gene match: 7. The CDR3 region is CASSLGQGGSGANVLTF. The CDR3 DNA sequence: TGTGCCAGCAGTCTTGGACAGGGAGGCTCTGGGGCCAACGTCCTGACTTTC.

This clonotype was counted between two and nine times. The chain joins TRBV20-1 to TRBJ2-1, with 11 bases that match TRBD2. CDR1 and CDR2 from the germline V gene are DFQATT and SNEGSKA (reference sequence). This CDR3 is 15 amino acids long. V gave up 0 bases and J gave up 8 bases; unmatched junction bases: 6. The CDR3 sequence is CSARDLAGGRDEQFF. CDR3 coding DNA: TGCAGTGCTAGAGATCTAGCGGGAGGTCGGGATGAGCAGTTCTTC.

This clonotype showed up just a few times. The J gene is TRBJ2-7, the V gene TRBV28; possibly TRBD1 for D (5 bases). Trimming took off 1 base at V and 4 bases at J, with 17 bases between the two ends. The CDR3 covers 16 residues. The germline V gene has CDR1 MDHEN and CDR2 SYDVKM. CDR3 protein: CASSLSGHSLGYEQYF. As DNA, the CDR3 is TGTGCCAGCAGTTTATCCGGACACTCCCTGGGGTACGAGCAGTACTTC.

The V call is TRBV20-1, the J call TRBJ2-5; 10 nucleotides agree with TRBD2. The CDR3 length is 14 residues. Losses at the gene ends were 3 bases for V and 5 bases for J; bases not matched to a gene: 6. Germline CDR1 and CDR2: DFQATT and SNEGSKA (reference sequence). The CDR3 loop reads CSASGTSEPETQYF. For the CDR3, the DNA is TGCAGTGCTAGTGGGACTAGCGAGCCGGAGACCCAGTACTTC.

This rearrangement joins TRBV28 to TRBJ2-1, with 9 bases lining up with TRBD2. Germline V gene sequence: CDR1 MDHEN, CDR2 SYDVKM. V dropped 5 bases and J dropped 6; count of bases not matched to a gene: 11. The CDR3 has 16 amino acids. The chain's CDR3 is CASSPLLREGSNEQFF. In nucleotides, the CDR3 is TGTGCCAGCAGTCCCCTATTGCGGGAGGGTTCCAATGAGCAGTTCTTC.

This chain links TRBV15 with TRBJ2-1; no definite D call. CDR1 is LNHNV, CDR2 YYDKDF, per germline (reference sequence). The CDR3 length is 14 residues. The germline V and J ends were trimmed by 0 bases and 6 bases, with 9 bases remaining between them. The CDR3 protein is CATSRDPASNEQFF. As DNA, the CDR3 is TGTGCCACCAGCAGAGATCCGGCTAGCAATGAGCAGTTCTTC. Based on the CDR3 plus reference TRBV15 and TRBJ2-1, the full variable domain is DAMVIQNPRYQVTQFGKPVTLSCSQTLNHNVMYWYQQKSSQAPKLLFHYYDKDFNNEADTPDNFQSRRPNTSFCFLDIRSPGLGDTAMYLCATSRDPASNEQFFGPGTRLTVL.

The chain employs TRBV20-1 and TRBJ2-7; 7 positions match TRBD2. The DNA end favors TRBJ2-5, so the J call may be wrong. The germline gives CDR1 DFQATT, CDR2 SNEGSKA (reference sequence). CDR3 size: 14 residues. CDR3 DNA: TGCAGTGCAGTAGGGAGGGAGTTATCGGAGACCCAGTACTTC. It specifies CSAVGRELSETQYF.

DNA for the CDR3: TGTGCCAGCAGCCAAGAGGGGGGCATTCAGTACTTC. As protein: CASSQEGGIQYF. The gene calls are TRBV3-1 and TRBJ2-5, with TRBD2 as a possible D gene (6 bases). With the DNA end fitting TRBJ2-4 better, the J assignment may be wrong. The germline CDR1 and CDR2 sequences are LGHDT and YNNKEL (reference sequence). The CDR3 totals 12 residues.

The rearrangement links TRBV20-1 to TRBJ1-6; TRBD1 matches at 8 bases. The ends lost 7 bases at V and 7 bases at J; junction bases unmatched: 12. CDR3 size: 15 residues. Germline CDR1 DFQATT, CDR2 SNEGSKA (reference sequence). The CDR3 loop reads CSVELTGEGNSPLHF. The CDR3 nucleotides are TGCAGTGTCGAGCTGACAGGGGAGGGGAATTCACCCCTCCACTTT.

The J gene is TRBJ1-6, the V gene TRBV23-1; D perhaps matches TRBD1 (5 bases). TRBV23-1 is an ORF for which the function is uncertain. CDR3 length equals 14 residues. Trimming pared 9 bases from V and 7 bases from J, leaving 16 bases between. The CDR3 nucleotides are TGCGCCAGTTCCGCCGACAGTAGGAATTCACCCCTCCACTTT. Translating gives CASSADSRNSPLHF.

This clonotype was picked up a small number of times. The CDR3 DNA is TGCGCCAGCAGCTTCGGGACTACCTACTCCAATGAGCAGTTCTTC. Translated, it gives CASSFGTTYSNEQFF. J is TRBJ2-1 and V is TRBV5-1; 7 bases map to TRBD2. CDR3 length: 15 amino acids. J gave up 6 bases and V 2 bases, and 8 bases lay outside the gene matches. Looked up from germline, CDR1 is SGHRS and CDR2 is YFSETQ. The variable domain in full, with the rest retrieved from reference TRBV5-1 and TRBJ2-1, is KAGVTQTPRYLIKTRGQQVTLSCSPISGHRSVSWYQQTPGQGLQFLFEYFSETQRNKGNFPGRFSGRQFSNSRSEMNVSTLELGDSALYLCASSFGTTYSNEQFFGPGTRLTVL.

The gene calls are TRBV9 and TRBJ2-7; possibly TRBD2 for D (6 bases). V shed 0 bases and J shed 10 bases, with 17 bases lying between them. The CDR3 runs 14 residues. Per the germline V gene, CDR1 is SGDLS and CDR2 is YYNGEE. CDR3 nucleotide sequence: TGTGCCAGCAGCGTAGCTCCGGAAGGGGAGGCCCAGTACTTC. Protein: CASSVAPEGEAQYF.